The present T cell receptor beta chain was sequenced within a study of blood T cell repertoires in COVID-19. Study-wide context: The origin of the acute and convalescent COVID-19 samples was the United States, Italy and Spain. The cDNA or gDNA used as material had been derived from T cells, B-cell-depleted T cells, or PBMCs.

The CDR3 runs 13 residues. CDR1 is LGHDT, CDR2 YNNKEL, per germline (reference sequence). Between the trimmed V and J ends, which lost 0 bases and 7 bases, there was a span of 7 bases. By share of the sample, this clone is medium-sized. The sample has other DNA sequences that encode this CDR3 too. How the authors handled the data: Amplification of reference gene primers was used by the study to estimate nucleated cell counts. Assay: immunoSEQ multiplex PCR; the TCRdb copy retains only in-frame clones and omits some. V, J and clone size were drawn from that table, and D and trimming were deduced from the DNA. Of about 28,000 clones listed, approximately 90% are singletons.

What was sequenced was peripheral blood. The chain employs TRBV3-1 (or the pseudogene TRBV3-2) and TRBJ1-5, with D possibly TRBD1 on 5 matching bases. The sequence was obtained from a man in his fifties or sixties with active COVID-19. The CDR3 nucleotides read TGTGCCAGCAGCCAAGACAGGGCCCAGCCCCAGCATTTT. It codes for CASSQDRAQPQHF.